One sample yielded the 7 T cell receptor beta chains listed below, sequenced in a study of regulatory T cells in long-lasting Graves disease. Time point noted: persistent/refractory GD, antithyroid drugs over 5 years with positive TRAb. The authors made the TCR library using RNA they extracted from PBMCs. The TCR beta library used iRepertoire HTBI primers with Arm-PCR amplification of CDR3. MiXCR was run by TCRdb on the multiplex PCR reads, yielding one entry per CDR3 protein. The sample contains roughly 450,000 distinct CDR3 sequences, 20% to 30% of which appear only once. Sequenced here: peripheral blood mononuclear cells (PBMCs), sampled when the disease was refractory, from a patient treated with antithyroid drugs. These receptors came from a female donor with Graves disease.

This clonotype showed up just a few times. The chain recombines TRBV28 with TRBJ2-2, with TRBD1 identical over 10 bases. Germline V gives CDR1 MDHEN, CDR2 SYDVKM. This CDR3 comprises 16 residues. Germline trimming cut 4 bases from V and 2 bases from J; bases unmatched to any gene: 4. For the CDR3, the DNA is TGTGCCAGCAGTTCTTGGACAGGGGGTAACACCGGGGAGCTGTTTTTT. This gives the protein CASSSWTGGNTGELFF.

This clonotype was counted many times. CDR3 DNA sequence: TGCAGTGCTAGTGCCCCACAGGTTAACTATGGCTACACCTTC. This translates into CSASAPQVNYGYTF. The rearrangement links TRBV20-1 to TRBJ1-2; D is perhaps TRBD1 (5 bases). This CDR3 is 14 amino acids long. Trimming cost V 3 bases and J 1 base, with 12 bases left between them. Germline values: CDR1 DFQATT, CDR2 SNEGSKA (reference sequence).

This clonotype was seen once. This chain connects TRBV7-2 to TRBJ2-2; no clear D gene. V was shortened by 2 bases and J by 7 bases, with 5 bases between the two germline ends. Looked up from germline, CDR1 is SGHTA and CDR2 is FQGNSA. This CDR3 has 12 residues. CDR3 coding DNA: TGTGCCAGCAGCTTAACGTTCGGGGAGCTGTTTTTT. This gives the protein CASSLTFGELFF.

This clonotype was observed a few times. The chain employs TRBV5-1 and TRBJ1-2; 8 bases are shared with TRBD1. The V and J ends lost 5 bases and 7 bases, in that order; junction bases with no gene match: 10. Germline CDR1 reads SGHRS; CDR2 reads YFSETQ. The CDR3 has 14 residues. DNA of the CDR3: TGCGCCAGCAGGGAGACAGGGGAATTGAGTGGCTACACCTTC. It is translated as CASRETGELSGYTF.

The V call is TRBV6-5, the J call TRBJ2-2; 11 bases align to TRBD2. After removal of 4 bases from V and 5 bases from J, the junction contained 12 bases not matched to a gene. The CDR3 totals 18 residues. The germline V gene has CDR1 MNHEY and CDR2 SVGAGI. The CDR3 DNA sequence: TGTGCCAGCAGTTCGTTAGTTAGCGGGAGGGCCCCGACCGGGGAGCTGTTTTTT. Its protein is CASSSLVSGRAPTGELFF.

The V and J genes are TRBV15 and TRBJ2-7; possibly TRBD2 for D (5 bases). The CDR3 has 14 residues. Trimming left V 0 bases short and J 1 base short, with 7 bases between. Germline V lookup: CDR1 LNHNV, CDR2 YYDKDF (reference sequence). CDR3 DNA: TGTGCCACCAGCAGAGAGGACTTTTCCTACGAGCAGTACTTC. Amino acid sequence: CATSREDFSYEQYF. The full variable domain, rest sourced from reference TRBV15 and TRBJ2-7, is DAMVIQNPRYQVTQFGKPVTLSCSQTLNHNVMYWYQQKSSQAPKLLFHYYDKDFNNEADTPDNFQSRRPNTSFCFLDIRSPGLGDTAMYLCATSREDFSYEQYFGPGTRLTVT.

V is TRBV15 and J is TRBJ1-5; TRBD1 matches at 9 bases. CDR3 length equals 18 residues. V was pared by 1 base and J by 0 bases, with 7 bases of the junction left unmatched. The germline V gene encodes CDR1 LNHNV and CDR2 YYDKDF (reference sequence). The CDR3 DNA reads TGTGCCACCAGCAGAGGACTTCGGGACAGGGATAGCAATCAGCCCCAGCATTTT. Amino acid sequence: CATSRGLRDRDSNQPQHF.